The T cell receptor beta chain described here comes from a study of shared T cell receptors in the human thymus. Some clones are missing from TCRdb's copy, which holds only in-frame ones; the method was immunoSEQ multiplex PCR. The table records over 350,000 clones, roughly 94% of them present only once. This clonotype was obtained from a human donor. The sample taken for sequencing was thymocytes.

CDR3 DNA: TGTGCCAGCAGGCTACTGGGACAGGGGGCTCGGAACGAGCAGTACTTC. Residues: CASRLLGQGARNEQYF. The V call is TRBV27, the J call TRBJ2-7; 12 bases are shared with TRBD1. Losses at the gene ends were 6 bases for V and 5 bases for J; bases not matched to a gene: 11. In germline, CDR1 is MNHEY, CDR2 SMNVEV (reference sequence). This CDR3 spans 16 amino acids.